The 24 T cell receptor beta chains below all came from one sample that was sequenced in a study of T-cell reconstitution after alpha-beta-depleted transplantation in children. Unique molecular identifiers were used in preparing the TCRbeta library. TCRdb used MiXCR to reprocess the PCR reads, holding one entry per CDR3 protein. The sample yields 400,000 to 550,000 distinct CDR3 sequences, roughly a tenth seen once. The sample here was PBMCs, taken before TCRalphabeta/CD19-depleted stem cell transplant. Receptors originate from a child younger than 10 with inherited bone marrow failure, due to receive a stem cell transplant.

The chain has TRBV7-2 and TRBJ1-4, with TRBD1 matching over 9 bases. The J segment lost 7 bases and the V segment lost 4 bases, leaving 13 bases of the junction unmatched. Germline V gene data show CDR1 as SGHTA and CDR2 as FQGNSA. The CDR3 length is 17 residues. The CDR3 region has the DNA TGTGCCAGCAGCTCGGGACAGGGACTTATAGACGGTGAAAAACTGTTTTTT. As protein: CASSSGQGLIDGEKLFF.

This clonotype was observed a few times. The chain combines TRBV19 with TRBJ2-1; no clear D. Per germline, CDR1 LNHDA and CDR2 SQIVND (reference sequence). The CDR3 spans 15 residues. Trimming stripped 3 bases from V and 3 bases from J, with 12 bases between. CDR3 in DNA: TGTGCCAGTAGTATCGGGCACCCCCACTACAATGAGCAGTTCTTC. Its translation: CASSIGHPHYNEQFF. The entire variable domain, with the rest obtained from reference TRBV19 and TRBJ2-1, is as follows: DGGITQSPKYLFRKEGQNVTLSCEQNLNHDAMYWYRQDPGQGLRLIYYSQIVNDFQKGDIAEGYSVSREKKESFPLTVTSAQKNPTAFYLCASSIGHPHYNEQFFGPGTRLTVL.

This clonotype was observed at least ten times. CDR3 bases: TGCAGCGTCGGAGCGGGAGAGGCCTACAATGAGCAGTTCTTC. It codes for CSVGAGEAYNEQFF. This sequence joins TRBV29-1 and TRBJ2-1, with 8 bases aligning to TRBD2. CDR1 SQVTM and CDR2 ANQGSEA come from the germline V gene. CDR3 size: 14 residues. V lost 6 bases to trimming and J lost 2 bases; unmatched junction nucleotides: 6.

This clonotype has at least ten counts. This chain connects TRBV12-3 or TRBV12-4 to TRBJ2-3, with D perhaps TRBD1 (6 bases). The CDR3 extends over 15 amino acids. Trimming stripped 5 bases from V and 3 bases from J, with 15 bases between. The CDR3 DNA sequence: TGTGCCAGCAGTACCACAGGGATGTTGACAGATACGCAGTATTTT. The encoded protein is CASSTTGMLTDTQYF.

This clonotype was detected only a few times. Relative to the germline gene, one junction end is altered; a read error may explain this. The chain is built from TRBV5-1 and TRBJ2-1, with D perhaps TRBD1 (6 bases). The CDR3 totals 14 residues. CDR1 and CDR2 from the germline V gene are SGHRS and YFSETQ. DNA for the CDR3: TGCGCCTGCAGCTTCCTCCGGGACACAAATGAGCAGTTCTTC. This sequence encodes CACSFLRDTNEQFF.

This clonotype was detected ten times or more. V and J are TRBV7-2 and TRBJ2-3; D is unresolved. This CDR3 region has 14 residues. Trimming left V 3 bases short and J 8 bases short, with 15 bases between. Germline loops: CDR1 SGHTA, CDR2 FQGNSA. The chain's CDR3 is CASSLEPPRSTQYF. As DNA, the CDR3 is TGTGCCAGCAGCTTGGAACCCCCTCGTAGTACGCAGTATTTT.

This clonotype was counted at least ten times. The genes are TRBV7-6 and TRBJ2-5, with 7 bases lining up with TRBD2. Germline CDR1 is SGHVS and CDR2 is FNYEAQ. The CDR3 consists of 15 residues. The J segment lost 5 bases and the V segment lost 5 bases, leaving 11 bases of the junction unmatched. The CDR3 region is CASSPFPAGMETQYF. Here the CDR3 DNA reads TGTGCCAGCAGCCCATTCCCAGCGGGAATGGAGACCCAGTACTTC.

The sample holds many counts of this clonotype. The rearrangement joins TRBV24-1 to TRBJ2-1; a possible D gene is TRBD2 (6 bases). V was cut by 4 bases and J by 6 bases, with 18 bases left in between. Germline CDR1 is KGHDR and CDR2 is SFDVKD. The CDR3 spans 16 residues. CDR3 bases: TGTGCCACCAGTGACCAACTAGGAGGGGACTTCAATGAGCAGTTCTTC. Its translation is CATSDQLGGDFNEQFF.

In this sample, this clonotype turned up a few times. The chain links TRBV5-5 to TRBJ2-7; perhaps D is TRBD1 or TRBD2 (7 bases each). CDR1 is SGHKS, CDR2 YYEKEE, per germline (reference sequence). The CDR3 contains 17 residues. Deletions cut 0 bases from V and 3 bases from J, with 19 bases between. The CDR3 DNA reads TGTGCCAGCAGCTTGGGGGGAGGGCTACGACAGGGCTACGAGCAGTACTTC. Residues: CASSLGGGLRQGYEQYF.

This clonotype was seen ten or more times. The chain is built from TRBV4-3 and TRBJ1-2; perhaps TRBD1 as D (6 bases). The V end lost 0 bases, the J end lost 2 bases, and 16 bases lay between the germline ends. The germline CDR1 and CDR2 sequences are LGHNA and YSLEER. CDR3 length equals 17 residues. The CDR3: CASSQDPGGHPNYGYTF. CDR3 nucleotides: TGCGCCAGCAGCCAAGACCCCGGGGGACACCCAAACTATGGCTACACCTTC.

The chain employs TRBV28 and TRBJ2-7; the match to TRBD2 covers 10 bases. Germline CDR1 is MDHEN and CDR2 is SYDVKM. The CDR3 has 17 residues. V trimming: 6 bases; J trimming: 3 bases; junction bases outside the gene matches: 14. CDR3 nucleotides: TGTGCCAGCAGAGACAGGGTTCGGGCTAGCGGGAGCTACGAGCAGTACTTC. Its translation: CASRDRVRASGSYEQYF.

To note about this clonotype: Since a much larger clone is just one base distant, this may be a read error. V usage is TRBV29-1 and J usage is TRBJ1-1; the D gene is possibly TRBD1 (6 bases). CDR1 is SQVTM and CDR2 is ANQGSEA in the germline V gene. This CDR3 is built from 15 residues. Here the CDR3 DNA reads TGCAGCGTTGAAGCCAACAGGGCGTTTTGGACTGAAGCTTCCTTT. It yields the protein CSVEANRAFWTEASF.

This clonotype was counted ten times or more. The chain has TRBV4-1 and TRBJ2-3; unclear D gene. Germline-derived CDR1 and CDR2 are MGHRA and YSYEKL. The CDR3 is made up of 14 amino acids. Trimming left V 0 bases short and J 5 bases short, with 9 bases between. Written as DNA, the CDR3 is TGCGCCAGCAGCCAAGAGCCAAGAGGAGATACGCAGTATTTT. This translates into CASSQEPRGDTQYF.

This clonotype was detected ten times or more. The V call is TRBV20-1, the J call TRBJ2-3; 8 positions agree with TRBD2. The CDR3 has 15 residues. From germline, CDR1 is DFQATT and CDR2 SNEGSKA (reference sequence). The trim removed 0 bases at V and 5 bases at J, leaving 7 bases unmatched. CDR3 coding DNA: TGCAGTGCTAGAGAGGATCCGGGAGGGTTAGATACGCAGTATTTT. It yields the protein CSAREDPGGLDTQYF.

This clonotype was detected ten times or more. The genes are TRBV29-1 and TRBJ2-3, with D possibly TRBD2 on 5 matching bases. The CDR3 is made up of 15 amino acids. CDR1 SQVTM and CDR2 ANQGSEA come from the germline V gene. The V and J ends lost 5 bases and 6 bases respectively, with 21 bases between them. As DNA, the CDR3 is TGCAGCGTTAACCGGGCCATAAGGACTTGGGATACGCAGTATTTT. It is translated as CSVNRAIRTWDTQYF.

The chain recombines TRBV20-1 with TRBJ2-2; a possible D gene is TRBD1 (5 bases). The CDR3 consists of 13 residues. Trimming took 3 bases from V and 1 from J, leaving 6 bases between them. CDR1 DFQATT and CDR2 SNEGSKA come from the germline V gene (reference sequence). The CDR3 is CSASGQNTGELFF. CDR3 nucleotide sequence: TGCAGTGCTAGCGGACAGAACACCGGGGAGCTGTTTTTT.

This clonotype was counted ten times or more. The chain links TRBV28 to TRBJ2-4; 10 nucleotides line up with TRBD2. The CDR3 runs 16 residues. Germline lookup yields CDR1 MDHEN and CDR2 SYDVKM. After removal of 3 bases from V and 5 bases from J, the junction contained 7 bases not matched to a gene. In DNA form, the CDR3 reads TGTGCCAGCAGTTTGGAGGCCGGACTAGCGGAAAACATTCAGTACTTC. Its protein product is CASSLEAGLAENIQYF.

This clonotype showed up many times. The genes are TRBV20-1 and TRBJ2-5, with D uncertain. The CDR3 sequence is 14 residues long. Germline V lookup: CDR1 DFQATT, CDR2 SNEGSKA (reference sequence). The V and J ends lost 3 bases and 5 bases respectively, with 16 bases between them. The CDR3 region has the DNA TGCAGTGCTAGGGCCCCCCTCGATGTCGAGACCCAGTACTTC. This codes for CSARAPLDVETQYF.

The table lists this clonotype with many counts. CDR3 residues: CAISPPGSLGQYF. Written as DNA, the CDR3 is TGTGCCATCAGCCCTCCCGGGAGTTTAGGGCAGTACTTC. The chain combines TRBV10-3 with TRBJ2-7; D might be TRBD2 (6 bases). Germline V lookup: CDR1 ENHRY, CDR2 SYGVKD. V was shortened by 6 bases and J by 9 bases, with 18 bases between the two germline ends. This CDR3 region has 13 residues.

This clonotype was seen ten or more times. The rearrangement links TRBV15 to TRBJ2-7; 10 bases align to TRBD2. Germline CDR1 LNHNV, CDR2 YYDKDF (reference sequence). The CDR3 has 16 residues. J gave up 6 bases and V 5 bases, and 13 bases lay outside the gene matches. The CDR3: CATSEGGSGRIAEQYF. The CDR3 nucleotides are TGTGCCACCAGCGAAGGGGGTAGCGGGAGGATCGCCGAGCAGTACTTC.

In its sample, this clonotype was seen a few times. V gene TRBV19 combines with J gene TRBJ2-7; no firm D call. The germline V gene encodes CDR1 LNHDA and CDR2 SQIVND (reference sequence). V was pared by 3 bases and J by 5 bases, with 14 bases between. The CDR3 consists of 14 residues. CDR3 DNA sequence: TGTGCCAGTAGTATTAATGGAGAAAACAACGAGCAGTACTTC. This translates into CASSINGENNEQYF.

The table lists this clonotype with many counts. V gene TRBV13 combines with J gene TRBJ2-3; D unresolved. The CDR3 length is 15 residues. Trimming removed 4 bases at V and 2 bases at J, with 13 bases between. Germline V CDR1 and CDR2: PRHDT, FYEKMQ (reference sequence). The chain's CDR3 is CASSSLPSTTDTQYF. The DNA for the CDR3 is TGTGCCAGCAGCTCACTCCCGTCGACCACAGATACGCAGTATTTT.

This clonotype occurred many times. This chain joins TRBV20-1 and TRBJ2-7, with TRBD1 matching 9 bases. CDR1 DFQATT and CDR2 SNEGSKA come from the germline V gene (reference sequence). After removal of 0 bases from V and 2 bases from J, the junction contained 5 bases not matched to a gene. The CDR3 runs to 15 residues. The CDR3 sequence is CSAREGQGLAYEQYF. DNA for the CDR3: TGCAGTGCTAGAGAGGGACAGGGTTTGGCCTACGAGCAGTACTTC.

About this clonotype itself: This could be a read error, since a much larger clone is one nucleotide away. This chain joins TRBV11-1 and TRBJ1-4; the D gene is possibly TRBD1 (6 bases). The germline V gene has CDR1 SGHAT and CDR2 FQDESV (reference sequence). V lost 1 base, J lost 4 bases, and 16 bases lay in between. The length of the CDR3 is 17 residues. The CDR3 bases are TGTGCCAGCAGCTTAGAGGGACGGGGGCCTATTAATGAAAAACTGTTTTTT. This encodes CASSLEGRGPINEKLFF.